These 10 T cell receptor beta chains were all obtained from the same sample, sequenced in a study of cytomegalovirus exposure and HLA in healthy donors. The protocol was immunoSEQ multiplex PCR, while the TCRdb copy is restricted to in-frame clones and leaves out a portion. The sample contains 150,000 or so clones, around 86% of which appear only once. The sequenced material came from PBMCs. The receptors were gathered from a man younger than 35 in good health and CMV-seropositive.

The rearrangement links TRBV4-1 to TRBJ2-3; 11 nucleotides agree with TRBD1. V shed 4 bases and J 3 bases; nucleotides not matched to a gene: 6. The CDR3 consists of 16 residues. Germline values: CDR1 MGHRA, CDR2 YSYEKL. CDR3 loop: CASSPFGTGGTDTQYF. The CDR3 DNA reads TGCGCCAGCAGCCCCTTTGGGACAGGGGGTACAGATACGCAGTATTTT.

The V gene is TRBV7-9, the J gene TRBJ1-2, with D hard to call. Germline values: CDR1 SEHNR, CDR2 FQNEAQ (reference sequence). V gave up 0 bases and J gave up 5 bases, with 13 bases separating them. The CDR3 loop spans 15 amino acids. CDR3 nucleotide sequence: TGTGCCAGCAGCTTAGCGGTACCATTACTTTATGGCTACACCTTC. Translated: CASSLAVPLLYGYTF.

This sequence joins TRBV6-1 and TRBJ2-7; 8 bases fit TRBD1. CDR1 and CDR2 from the germline V gene are MNHNS and SASEGT. The CDR3 is made up of 14 amino acids. Trimming removed 5 bases from V and 1 base from J; junction bases left unmatched: 4. CDR3 region: CASSRGQGSYEQYF. Here the CDR3 DNA reads TGTGCCAGCAGTCGTGGACAGGGATCCTACGAGCAGTACTTC.

The chain employs TRBV13 and TRBJ1-2; perhaps TRBD1 as D (6 bases). This CDR3 spans 15 amino acids. Germline V gene sequence: CDR1 PRHDT, CDR2 FYEKMQ (reference sequence). The V end lost 4 bases, the J end lost 7 bases, and 19 bases lay between the germline ends. The CDR3 DNA reads as TGTGCCAGCAGCTGGGGGACGGAGGGGGGGGCTGGCTACACCTTC. It is translated as CASSWGTEGGAGYTF.

This clone was observed a handful of times. This chain links TRBV2 with TRBJ2-7, with D perhaps matching TRBD1 (5 bases). Per the germline V gene, CDR1 is SNHLY and CDR2 is FYNNEI. This CDR3 contains 11 residues. V was cut by 7 bases and J by 9 bases, with 13 bases left in between. DNA for the CDR3: TGTGCCAGCATAGCTGGGCAGGGGCAGTACTTC. Amino acid sequence: CASIAGQGQYF.

The chain couples TRBV7-9 to TRBJ1-5; D uncertain. Germline V gene lookup returns CDR1 SEHNR and CDR2 FQNEAQ (reference sequence). The CDR3 runs 15 residues. Trimming took off 1 base at V and 1 base at J, with 8 bases between the two ends. CDR3 region: CASSLVGLSNQPQHF. The CDR3 bases are TGTGCCAGCAGCTTAGTCGGGTTGAGCAATCAGCCCCAGCATTTT.

The chain is built from TRBV4-2 and TRBJ1-1; weak D call: TRBD1 (5 bases). With 2 bases removed from V and 7 bases from J, the gap between germline ends came to 8 bases. Germline V gene data show CDR1 as LGHNA and CDR2 as YNFKEQ. The CDR3 has 12 amino acids. The CDR3 loop reads CASSQRGFEAFF. The CDR3 DNA is TGTGCCAGCAGCCAAAGGGGCTTTGAAGCTTTCTTT.

The chain carries TRBV27 and TRBJ2-1, with TRBD2 matching over 9 bases. Trimming removed 3 bases from V and 7 bases from J; junction bases left unmatched: 16. The germline V gene has CDR1 MNHEY and CDR2 SMNVEV (reference sequence). The CDR3 contains 18 residues. The CDR3 DNA reads TGTGCCAGCAGTTTTTCATCCGGCGGGAGGGCCGGTGGGAATGAGCAGTTCTTC. As protein: CASSFSSGGRAGGNEQFF.

This clone was picked up one time. J is TRBJ2-7 and V is TRBV28, with 7 bases identical to TRBD1. CDR1 and CDR2 from the germline V gene are MDHEN and SYDVKM. After removal of 3 bases from V and 3 bases from J, the junction contained 14 bases not matched to a gene. The CDR3 is 17 residues long. This CDR3 reads CASSLGTAPWGIYEQYF. DNA of the CDR3: TGTGCCAGCAGTTTGGGGACAGCCCCCTGGGGGATCTACGAGCAGTACTTC.

This clone occurred once. The V call is TRBV7-2, the J call TRBJ2-7, with 10 bases fitting TRBD1. This CDR3 region has 15 residues. CDR1 SGHTA and CDR2 FQGNSA come from the germline V gene. With 5 bases clipped from V and 2 bases from J, the junction kept 6 bases outside the gene matches. In DNA form, the CDR3 reads TGTGCCAGCAGCGTACCGGGACAGGGGACCTACGAGCAGTACTTC. Its protein is CASSVPGQGTYEQYF.